The T cell receptor (beta chain) described here comes from a study of blood T cell repertoires in COVID-19. Study as a whole: COVID-19 samples collected from the United States, Italy and Spain covered acute and convalescent phases.

Clones were read by immunoSEQ multiplex PCR, and TCRdb kept only the in-frame ones, dropping some. The sample carries about 240,000 clones, approximately 83% recorded once. Germline CDR1 and CDR2: LNHDA and SQIVND (reference sequence). CDR3 size: 15 residues. V lost 3 bases and J 1 base, leaving 10 bases between the germline ends. V gene TRBV19 combines with J gene TRBJ1-5; maybe TRBD1 (5 bases). Sample: peripheral blood. The source is a woman aged 80 or over with acute or convalescent COVID-19. The CDR3 region is CASSIIGESNQPQHF. CDR3 sequence (DNA): TGTGCCAGTAGTATTATAGGGGAAAGCAATCAGCCCCAGCATTTT.